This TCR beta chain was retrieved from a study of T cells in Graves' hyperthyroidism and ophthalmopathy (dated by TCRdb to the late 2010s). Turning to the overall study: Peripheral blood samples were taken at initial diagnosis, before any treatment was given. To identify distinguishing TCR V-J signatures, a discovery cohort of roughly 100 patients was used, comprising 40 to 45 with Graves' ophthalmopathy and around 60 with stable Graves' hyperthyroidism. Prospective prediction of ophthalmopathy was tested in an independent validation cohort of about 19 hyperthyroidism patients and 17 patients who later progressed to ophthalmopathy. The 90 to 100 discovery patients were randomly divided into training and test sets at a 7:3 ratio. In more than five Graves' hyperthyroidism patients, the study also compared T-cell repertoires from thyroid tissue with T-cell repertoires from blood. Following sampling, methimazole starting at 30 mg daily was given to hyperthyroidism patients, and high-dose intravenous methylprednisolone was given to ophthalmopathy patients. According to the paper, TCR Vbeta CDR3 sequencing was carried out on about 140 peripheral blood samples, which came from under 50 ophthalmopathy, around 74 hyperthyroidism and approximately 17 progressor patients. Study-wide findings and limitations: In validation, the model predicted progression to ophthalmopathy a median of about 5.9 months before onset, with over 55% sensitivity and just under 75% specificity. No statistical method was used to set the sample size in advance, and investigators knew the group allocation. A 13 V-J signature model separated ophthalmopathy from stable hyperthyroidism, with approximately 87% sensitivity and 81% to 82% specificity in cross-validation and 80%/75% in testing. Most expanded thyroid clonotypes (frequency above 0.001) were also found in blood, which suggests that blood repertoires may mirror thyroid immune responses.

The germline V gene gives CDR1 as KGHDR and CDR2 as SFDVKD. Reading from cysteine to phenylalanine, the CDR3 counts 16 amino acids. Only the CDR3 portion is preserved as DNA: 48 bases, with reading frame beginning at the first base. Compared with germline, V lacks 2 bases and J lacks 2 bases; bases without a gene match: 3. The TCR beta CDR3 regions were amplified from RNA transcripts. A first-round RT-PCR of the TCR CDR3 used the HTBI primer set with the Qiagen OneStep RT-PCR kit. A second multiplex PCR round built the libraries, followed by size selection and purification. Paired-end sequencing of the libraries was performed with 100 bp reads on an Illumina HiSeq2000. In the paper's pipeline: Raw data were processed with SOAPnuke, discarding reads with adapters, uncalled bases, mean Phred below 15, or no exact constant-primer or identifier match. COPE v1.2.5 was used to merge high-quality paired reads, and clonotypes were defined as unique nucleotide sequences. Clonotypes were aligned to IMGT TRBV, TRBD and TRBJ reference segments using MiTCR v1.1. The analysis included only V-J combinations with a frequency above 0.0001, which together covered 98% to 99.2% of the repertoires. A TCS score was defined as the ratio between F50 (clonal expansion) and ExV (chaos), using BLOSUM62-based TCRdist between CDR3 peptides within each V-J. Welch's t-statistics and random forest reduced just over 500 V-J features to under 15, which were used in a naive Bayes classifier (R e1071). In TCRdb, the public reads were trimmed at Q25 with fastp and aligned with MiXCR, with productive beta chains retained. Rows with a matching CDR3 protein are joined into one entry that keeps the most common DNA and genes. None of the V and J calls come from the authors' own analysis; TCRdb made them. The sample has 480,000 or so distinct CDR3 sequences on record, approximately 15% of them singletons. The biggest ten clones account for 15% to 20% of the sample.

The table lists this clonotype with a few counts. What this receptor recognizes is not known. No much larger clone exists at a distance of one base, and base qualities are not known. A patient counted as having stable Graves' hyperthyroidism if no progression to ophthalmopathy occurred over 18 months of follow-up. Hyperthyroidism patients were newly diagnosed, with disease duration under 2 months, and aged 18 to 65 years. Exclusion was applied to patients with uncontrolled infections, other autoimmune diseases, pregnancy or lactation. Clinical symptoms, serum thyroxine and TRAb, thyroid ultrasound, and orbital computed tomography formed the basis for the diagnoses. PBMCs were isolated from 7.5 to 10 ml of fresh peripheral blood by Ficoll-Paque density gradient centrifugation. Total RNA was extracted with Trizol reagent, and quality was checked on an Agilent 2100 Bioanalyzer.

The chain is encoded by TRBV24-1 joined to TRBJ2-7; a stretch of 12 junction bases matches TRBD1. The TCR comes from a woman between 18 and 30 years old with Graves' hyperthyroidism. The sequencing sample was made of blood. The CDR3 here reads CATSDSWDRGPYEQYF. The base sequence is TGTGCCACCAGTGATTCCTGGGACAGGGGGCCCTACGAGCAGTACTTC.